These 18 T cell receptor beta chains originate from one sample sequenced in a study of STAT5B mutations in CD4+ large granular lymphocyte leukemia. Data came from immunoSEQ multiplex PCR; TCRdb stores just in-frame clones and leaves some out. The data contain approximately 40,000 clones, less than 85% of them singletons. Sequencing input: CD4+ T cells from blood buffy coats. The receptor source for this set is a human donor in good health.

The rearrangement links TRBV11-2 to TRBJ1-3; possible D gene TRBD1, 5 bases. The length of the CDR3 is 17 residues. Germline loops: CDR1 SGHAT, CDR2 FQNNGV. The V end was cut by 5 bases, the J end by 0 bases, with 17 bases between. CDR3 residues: CASSRPAGPNSGNTIYF. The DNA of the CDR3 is TGTGCCAGCAGCCGTCCTGCGGGACCGAACTCTGGAAACACCATATATTTT.

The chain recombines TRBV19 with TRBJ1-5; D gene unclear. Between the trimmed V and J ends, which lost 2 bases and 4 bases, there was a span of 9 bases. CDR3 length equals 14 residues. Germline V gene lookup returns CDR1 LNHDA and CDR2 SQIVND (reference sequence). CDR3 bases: TGTGCCAGTAGTATAACTTGGGGTAATCAGCCCCAGCATTTT. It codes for CASSITWGNQPQHF.

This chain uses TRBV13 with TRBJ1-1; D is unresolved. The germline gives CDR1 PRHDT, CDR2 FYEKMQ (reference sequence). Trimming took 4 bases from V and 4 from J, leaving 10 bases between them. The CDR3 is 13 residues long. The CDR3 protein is CASSYNSGTEAFF. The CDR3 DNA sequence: TGTGCCAGCAGCTACAATTCTGGCACTGAAGCTTTCTTT.

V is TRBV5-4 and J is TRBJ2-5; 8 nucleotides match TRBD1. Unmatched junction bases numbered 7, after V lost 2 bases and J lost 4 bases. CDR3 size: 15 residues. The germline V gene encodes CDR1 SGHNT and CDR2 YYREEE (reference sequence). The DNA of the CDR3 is TGTGCCAGCAGCTTTCCTGGCAGGGGGCGAGAGACCCAGTACTTC. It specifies CASSFPGRGRETQYF.

The CDR3 region is CASSPPNESDTEAFF. In DNA form, the CDR3 reads TGTGCCAGCTCACCTCCGAATGAAAGCGACACTGAAGCTTTCTTT. The chain combines TRBV18 with TRBJ1-1; D is unresolved. The CDR3 sequence is 15 residues long. Looked up from germline, CDR1 is KGHSH and CDR2 is LQKENI. V was pared by 3 bases and J by 3 bases, with 14 bases between.

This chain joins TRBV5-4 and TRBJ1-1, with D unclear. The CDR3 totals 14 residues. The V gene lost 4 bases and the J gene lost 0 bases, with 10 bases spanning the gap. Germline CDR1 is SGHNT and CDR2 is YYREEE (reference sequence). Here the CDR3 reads CASSEFIMNTEAFF. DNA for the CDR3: TGTGCCAGCAGCGAGTTCATCATGAACACTGAAGCTTTCTTT. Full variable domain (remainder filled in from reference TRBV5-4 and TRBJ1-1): ETGVTQSPTHLIKTRGQQVTLRCSSQSGHNTVSWYQQALGQGPQFIFQYYREEENGRGNFPPRFSGLQFPNYSSELNVNALELDDSALYLCASSEFIMNTEAFFGQGTRLTVV.

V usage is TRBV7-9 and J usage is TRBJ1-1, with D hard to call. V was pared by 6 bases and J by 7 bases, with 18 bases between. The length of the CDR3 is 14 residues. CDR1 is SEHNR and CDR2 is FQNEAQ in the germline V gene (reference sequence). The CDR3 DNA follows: TGTGCCAGCAGTCTTTACTTACTCCGGGATGAAGCTTTCTTT. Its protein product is CASSLYLLRDEAFF. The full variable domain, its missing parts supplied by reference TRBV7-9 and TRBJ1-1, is DTGVSQNPRHKITKRGQNVTFRCDPISEHNRLYWYRQTLGQGPEFLTYFQNEAQLEKSRLLSDRFSAERPKGSFSTLEIQRTEQGDSAMYLCASSLYLLRDEAFFGQGTRLTVV.

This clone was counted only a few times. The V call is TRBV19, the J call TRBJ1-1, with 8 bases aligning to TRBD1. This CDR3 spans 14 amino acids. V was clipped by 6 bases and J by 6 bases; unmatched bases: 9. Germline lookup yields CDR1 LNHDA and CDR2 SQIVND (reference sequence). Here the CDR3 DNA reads TGTGCCAGTAGCAGCAACAGGGGGGGCGCTGAAGCTTTCTTT. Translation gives CASSSNRGGAEAFF.

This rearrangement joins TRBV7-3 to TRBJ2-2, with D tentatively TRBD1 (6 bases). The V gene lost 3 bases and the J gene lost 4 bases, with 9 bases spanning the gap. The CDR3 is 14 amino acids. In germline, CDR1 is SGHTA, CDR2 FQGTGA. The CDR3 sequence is CASSFQGLTGELFF. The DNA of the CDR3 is TGTGCCAGCAGCTTTCAGGGGCTCACCGGGGAGCTGTTTTTT.

Here the CDR3 reads CASSLAGDTEAFF. The DNA of the CDR3 is TGTGCCAGCAGCTTAGCGGGGGACACTGAAGCTTTCTTT. This chain links TRBV7-8 with TRBJ1-1; perhaps TRBD1 as D (5 bases). The CDR3 is 13 residues long. The germline V and J ends were trimmed by 0 bases and 3 bases, with 5 bases remaining between them. Germline-derived CDR1 and CDR2 are SGHVS and FQNEAQ.

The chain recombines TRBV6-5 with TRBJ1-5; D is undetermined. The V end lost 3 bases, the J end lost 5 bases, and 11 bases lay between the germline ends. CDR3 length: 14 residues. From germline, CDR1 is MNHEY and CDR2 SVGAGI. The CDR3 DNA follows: TGTGCCAGCAGTTATGGTGTAGCCGATCAGCCCCAGCATTTT. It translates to CASSYGVADQPQHF.

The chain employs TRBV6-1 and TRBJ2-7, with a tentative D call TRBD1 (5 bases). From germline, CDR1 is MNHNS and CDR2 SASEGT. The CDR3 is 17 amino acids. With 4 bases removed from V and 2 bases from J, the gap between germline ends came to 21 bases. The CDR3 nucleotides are TGTGCCAGCAGTGCTTCCCTTGGGGCCTACCGGGCCTACGAGCAGTACTTC. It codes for CASSASLGAYRAYEQYF.

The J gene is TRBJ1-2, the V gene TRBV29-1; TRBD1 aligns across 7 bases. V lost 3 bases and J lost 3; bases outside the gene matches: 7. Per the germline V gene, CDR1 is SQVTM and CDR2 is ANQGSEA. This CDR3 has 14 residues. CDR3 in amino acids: CSVDEYRGDYGYTF. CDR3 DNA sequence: TGCAGCGTTGATGAGTACAGGGGTGACTATGGCTACACCTTC.

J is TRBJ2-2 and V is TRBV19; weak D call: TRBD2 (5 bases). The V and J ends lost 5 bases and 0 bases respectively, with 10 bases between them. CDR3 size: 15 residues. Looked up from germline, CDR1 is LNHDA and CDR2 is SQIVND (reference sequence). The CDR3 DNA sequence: TGTGCCAGTAGTCGGAGCGGTACGAACACCGGGGAGCTGTTTTTT. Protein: CASSRSGTNTGELFF.

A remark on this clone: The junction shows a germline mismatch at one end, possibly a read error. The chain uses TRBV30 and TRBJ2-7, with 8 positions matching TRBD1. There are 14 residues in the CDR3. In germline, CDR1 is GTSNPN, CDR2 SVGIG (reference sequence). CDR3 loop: CARSHRGLTDEQYF. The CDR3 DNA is TGTGCCCGGAGCCACAGGGGGTTAACAGATGAGCAGTACTTC.

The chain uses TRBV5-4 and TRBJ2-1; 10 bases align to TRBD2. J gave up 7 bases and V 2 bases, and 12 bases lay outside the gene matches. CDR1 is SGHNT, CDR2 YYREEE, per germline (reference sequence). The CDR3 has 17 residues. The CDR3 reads CASSFAGGTSAFNEQFF. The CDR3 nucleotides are TGTGCCAGCAGCTTTGCAGGCGGGACTAGCGCTTTTAATGAGCAGTTCTTC.

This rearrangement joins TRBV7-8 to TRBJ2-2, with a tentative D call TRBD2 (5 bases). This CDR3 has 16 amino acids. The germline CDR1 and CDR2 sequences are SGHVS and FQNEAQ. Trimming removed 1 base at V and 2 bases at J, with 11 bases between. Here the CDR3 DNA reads TGTGCCAGCAGCTTAGGAGGGCTTGGTAACACCGGGGAGCTGTTTTTT. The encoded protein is CASSLGGLGNTGELFF.

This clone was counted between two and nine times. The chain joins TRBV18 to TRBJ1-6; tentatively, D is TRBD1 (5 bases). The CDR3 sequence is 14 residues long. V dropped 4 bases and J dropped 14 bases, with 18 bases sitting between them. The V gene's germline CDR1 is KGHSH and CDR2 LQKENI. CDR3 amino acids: CASSLGTQGAALHF. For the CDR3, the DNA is TGTGCCAGCTCACTCGGGACCCAAGGAGCGGCCCTCCACTTT.